The T cell receptor beta chain described here comes from a study of control samples from healthy donors and cancer patients (dated by TCRdb to between 2020 and 2021). CDR1 and CDR2 were assigned from the germline V gene as SGHAT and FQNNGV. The cysteine opens and the phenylalanine closes a CDR3 of 15 amino acids. The only DNA kept is the CDR3, 45 bases in frame from the first base. V is cut back by 8 bases and J by 9 bases, with 11 bases in the junction unmatched. As concerns this clone: The antigen it recognizes is unknown. Per-base qualities were not stored, and no clone one base away is much larger.

Preparation of the library involved the immunoSEQ multiplex PCR assay. The table was pulled from immuneACCESS by TCRdb, which kept in-frame rearrangements only. Such tables lose some clones; where checked, under half of the loss comes from unresolved V genes, and the rest has no known cause. Here the sample has 100,000 to 150,000 clones; around 90% occur a single time. The ten top clones hold 2% to 3% of the sample. Specimen: blood. The TCR sequence derives from a man between 40 and 49 years old in good health. The V gene is TRBV11-2 and the J gene is TRBJ2-3; TRBD2 agrees with 13 junctional bases. This receptor carries the CDR3 CASSGTSGAWGTQYF. In nucleotides, the sequence is TGTGCCAGCTCCGGGACTAGCGGGGCCTGGGGGACGCAGTATTTT.